This T cell receptor (beta chain) was profiled in a study of T cells in localized non-small cell lung cancer. The CDR3 runs 14 residues. Deletions cut 5 bases from V and 7 bases from J, with 14 bases between. In germline, CDR1 is MNHEY, CDR2 SVGAGI. Points on this clone: The antigen is not known.

The protocol was immunoSEQ multiplex PCR, while the TCRdb copy is restricted to in-frame clones and leaves out a portion. This table holds roughly 39,000 clones, roughly nine tenths found once. Whole-study findings and limits: A higher density of T cells in blood coincided with extended overall survival.

The chain couples TRBV6-5 to TRBJ1-4, with D perhaps TRBD1 (6 bases). The receptor was isolated from a woman aged 40-69 years with stage II lung adenocarcinoma. Sequencing used PBMCs, obtained before any cancer treatment. The CDR3 DNA reads as TGTGCCAGCAGTGGAGGGGGATCGGTTGAAAAACTGTTTTTT. It translates to CASSGGGSVEKLFF.